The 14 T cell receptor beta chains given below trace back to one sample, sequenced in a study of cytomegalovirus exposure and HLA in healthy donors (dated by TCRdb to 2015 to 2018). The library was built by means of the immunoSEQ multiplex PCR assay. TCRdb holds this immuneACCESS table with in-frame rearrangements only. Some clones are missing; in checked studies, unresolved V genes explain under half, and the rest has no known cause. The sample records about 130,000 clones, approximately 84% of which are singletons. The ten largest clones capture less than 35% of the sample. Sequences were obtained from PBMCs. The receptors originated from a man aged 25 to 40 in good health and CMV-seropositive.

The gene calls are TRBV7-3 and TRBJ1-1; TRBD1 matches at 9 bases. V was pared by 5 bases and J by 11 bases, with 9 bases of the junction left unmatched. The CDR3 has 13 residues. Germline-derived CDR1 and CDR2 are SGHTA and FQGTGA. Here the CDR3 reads CASSTTGGVKAFF. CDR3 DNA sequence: TGTGCCAGCAGCACAACAGGGGGCGTAAAGGCTTTCTTT. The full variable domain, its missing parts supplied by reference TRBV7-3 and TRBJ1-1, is GAGVSQTPSNKVTEKGKYVELRCDPISGHTALYWYRQSLGQGPEFLIYFQGTGAADDSGLPNDRFFAVRPEGSVSTLKIQRTERGDSAVYLCASSTTGGVKAFFGQGTRLTVV.

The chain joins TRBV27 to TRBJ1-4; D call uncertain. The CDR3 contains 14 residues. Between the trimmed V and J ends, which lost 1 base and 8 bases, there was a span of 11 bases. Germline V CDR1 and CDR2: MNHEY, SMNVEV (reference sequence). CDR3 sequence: CASSLLTVPEKLFF. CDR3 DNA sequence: TGTGCCAGCAGTTTATTAACAGTTCCCGAAAAACTGTTTTTT.

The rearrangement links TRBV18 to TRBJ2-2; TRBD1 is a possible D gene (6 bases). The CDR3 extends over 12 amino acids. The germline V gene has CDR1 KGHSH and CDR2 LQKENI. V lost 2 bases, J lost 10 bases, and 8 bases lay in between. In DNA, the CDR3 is TGTGCCAGCTCACCAGGGGGCCAGGAGCTGTTTTTT. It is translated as CASSPGGQELFF.

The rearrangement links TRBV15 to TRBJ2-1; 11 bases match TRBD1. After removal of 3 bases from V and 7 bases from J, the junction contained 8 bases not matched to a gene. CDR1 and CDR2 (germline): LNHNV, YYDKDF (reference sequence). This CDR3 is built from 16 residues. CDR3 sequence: CATSREDRGLRNEQFF. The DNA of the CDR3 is TGTGCCACCAGCAGGGAGGACAGGGGGCTTAGGAATGAGCAGTTCTTC.

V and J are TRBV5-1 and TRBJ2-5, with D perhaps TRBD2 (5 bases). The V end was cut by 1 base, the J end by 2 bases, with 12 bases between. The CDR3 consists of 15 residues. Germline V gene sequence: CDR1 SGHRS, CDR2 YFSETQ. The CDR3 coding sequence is TGCGCCAGCAGCTTGTTAGTGGACTGGCAAGAGACCCAGTACTTC. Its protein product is CASSLLVDWQETQYF.

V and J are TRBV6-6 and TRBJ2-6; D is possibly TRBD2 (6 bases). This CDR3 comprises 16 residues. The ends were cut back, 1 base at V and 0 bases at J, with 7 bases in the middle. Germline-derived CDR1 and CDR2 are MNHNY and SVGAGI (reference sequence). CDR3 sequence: CASSYFGSSGANVLTF. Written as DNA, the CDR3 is TGTGCCAGCAGTTACTTCGGGAGCTCTGGGGCCAACGTCCTGACTTTC.

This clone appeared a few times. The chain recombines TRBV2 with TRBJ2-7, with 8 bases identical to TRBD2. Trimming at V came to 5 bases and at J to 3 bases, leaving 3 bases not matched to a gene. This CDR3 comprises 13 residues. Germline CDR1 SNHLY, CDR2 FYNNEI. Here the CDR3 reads CASSPGGNYEQYF. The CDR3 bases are TGTGCCAGCAGTCCGGGGGGGAACTACGAGCAGTACTTC. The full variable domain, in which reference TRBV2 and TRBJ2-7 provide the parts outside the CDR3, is EPEVTQTPSHQVTQMGQEVILRCVPISNHLYFYWYRQILGQKVEFLVSFYNNEISEKSEIFDDQFSVERPDGSNFTLKIRSTKLEDSAMYFCASSPGGNYEQYFGPGTRLTVT.

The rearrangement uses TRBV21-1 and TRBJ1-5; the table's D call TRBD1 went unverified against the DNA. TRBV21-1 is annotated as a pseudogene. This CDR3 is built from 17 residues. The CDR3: CASSIPGTGACNQPQHF. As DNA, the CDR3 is TGTGCCAGCAGCATTCCCGGGACAGGGGCCTGCAATCAGCCCCAGCATTTT.

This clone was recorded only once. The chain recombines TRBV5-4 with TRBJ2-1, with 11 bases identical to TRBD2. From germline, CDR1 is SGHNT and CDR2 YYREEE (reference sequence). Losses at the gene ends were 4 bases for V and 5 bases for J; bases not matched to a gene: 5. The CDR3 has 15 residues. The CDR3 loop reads CASSNSGGAHNEQFF. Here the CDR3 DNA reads TGTGCCAGCAGCAATAGCGGGGGGGCGCACAATGAGCAGTTCTTC. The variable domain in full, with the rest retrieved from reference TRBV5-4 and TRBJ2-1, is ETGVTQSPTHLIKTRGQQVTLRCSSQSGHNTVSWYQQALGQGPQFIFQYYREEENGRGNFPPRFSGLQFPNYSSELNVNALELDDSALYLCASSNSGGAHNEQFFGPGTRLTVL.

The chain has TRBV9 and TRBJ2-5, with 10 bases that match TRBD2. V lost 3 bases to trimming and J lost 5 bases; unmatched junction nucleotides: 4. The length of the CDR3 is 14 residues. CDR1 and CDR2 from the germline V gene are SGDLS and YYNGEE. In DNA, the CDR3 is TGTGCCAGCAGCGGGAGCGGGGGGGCCGAGACCCAGTACTTC. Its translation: CASSGSGGAETQYF.

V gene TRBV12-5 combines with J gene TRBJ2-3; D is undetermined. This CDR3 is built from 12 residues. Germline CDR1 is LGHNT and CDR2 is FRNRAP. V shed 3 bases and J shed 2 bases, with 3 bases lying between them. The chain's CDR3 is CASGFLTDTQYF. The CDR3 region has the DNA TGTGCTAGTGGTTTCCTCACAGATACGCAGTATTTT.

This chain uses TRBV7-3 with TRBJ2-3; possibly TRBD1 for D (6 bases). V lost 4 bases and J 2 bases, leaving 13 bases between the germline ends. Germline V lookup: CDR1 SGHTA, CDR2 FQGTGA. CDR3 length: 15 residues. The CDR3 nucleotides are TGTGCCAGCAGCTCTTCGACAGGTTACACAGATACGCAGTATTTT. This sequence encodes CASSSSTGYTDTQYF. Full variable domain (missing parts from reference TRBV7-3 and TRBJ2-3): GAGVSQTPSNKVTEKGKYVELRCDPISGHTALYWYRQSLGQGPEFLIYFQGTGAADDSGLPNDRFFAVRPEGSVSTLKIQRTERGDSAVYLCASSSSTGYTDTQYFGPGTRLTVL.

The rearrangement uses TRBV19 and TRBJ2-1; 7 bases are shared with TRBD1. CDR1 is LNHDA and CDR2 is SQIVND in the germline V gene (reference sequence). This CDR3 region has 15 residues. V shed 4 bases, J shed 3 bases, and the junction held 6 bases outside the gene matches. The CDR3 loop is CASSNGDSFYNEQFF. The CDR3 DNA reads TGTGCCAGTAGTAATGGGGACAGCTTCTACAATGAGCAGTTCTTC.

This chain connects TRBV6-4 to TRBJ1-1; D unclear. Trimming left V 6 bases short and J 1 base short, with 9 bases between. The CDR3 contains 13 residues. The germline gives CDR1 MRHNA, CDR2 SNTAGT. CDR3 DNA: TGTGCCAGCAGCCCTACAGCGAACACTGAAGCTTTCTTT. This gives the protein CASSPTANTEAFF.